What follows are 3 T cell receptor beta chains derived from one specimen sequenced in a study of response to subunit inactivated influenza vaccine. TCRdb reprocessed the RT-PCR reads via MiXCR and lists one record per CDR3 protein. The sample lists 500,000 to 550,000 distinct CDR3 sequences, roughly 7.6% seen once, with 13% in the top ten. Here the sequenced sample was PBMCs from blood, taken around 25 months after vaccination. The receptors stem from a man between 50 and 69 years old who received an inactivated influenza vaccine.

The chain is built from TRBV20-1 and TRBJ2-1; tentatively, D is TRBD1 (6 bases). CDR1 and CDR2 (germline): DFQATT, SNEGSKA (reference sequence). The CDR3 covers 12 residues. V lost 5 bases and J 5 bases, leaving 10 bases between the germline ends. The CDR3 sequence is CSALGANNEQFF. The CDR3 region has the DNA TGCAGTGCTCTGGGGGCGAACAATGAGCAGTTCTTC.

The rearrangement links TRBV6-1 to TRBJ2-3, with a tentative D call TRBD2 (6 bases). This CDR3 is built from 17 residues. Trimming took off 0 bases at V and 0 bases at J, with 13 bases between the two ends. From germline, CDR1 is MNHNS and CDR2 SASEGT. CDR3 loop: CASSEAGGSISTDTQYF. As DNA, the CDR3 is TGTGCCAGCAGTGAAGCGGGAGGAAGCATTAGCACAGATACGCAGTATTTT.

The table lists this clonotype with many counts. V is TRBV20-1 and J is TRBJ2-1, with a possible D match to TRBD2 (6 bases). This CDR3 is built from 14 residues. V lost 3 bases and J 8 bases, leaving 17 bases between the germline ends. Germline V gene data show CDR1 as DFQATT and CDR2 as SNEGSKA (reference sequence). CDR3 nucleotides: TGCAGTGCTAGCCGGGACTTTTTCTCCCATGAGCAGTTCTTC. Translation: CSASRDFFSHEQFF.